One sample yielded the 14 T cell receptor beta chains listed below, sequenced in a study of shared clonotypes between healthy human individuals. TCRdb's copy holds only in-frame clones and misses some; the assay was immunoSEQ multiplex PCR. The table lists 2 million to 3 million clones, 80% to 95% of them singletons, with 0.36% in the top ten. Sequencing was done on a sample of naive CD4+ T cells from PBMCs. Specified subset: CD45RA+ positively selected. The receptors stem from a man younger than 30 in good health. Some clones in this sample may be carry-over from other donors' samples.

This sequence joins TRBV28 and TRBJ1-1; no clear D gene. Between the trimmed V and J ends, which lost 1 base and 1 base, there was a span of 13 bases. The V gene's germline CDR1 is MDHEN and CDR2 SYDVKM. This CDR3 is built from 16 residues. The chain's CDR3 is CASSLSGLGRNTEAFF. The CDR3 DNA reads as TGTGCCAGCAGTTTATCAGGTCTGGGCCGGAACACTGAAGCTTTCTTT.

The rearrangement joins TRBV27 to TRBJ2-1; possible D gene TRBD2, 6 bases. CDR1 is MNHEY and CDR2 is SMNVEV in the germline V gene (reference sequence). Trimming removed 3 bases from V and 2 bases from J, with 8 bases in between. The CDR3 totals 14 residues. DNA for the CDR3: TGTGCCAGCAGTTTGGGGACTGCCTACAATGAGCAGTTCTTC. Translation: CASSLGTAYNEQFF.

The V and J genes are TRBV5-4 and TRBJ2-1; 9 bases agree with TRBD2. Trimming at V came to 6 bases and at J to 0 bases, leaving 10 bases not matched to a gene. CDR1 and CDR2 from the germline V gene are SGHNT and YYREEE (reference sequence). The CDR3 spans 17 residues. The CDR3 DNA is TGTGCCAGCAACCCCAGAGTTAGCGGGGGCTCCTACAATGAGCAGTTCTTC. Translated, it gives CASNPRVSGGSYNEQFF.

The V gene is TRBV18, the J gene TRBJ2-7; TRBD1 agrees at 11 bases. The germline V gene encodes CDR1 KGHSH and CDR2 LQKENI. The CDR3 loop spans 19 amino acids. V was pared by 1 base and J by 3 bases, with 14 bases of the junction left unmatched. CDR3 protein: CASSPRGQGALTALYEQYF. CDR3 nucleotide sequence: TGTGCCAGCTCACCACGTGGACAGGGGGCATTAACGGCGCTCTACGAGCAGTACTTC. Combining the CDR3 with reference TRBV18 and TRBJ2-7 gives the whole variable domain NAGVMQNPRHLVRRRGQEARLRCSPMKGHSHVYWYRQLPEEGLKFMVYLQKENIIDESGMPKERFSAEFPKEGPSILRIQQVVRGDSAAYFCASSPRGQGALTALYEQYFGPGTRLTVT.

The chain combines TRBV6-1 with TRBJ1-5; D gene uncertain. Germline V CDR1 and CDR2: MNHNS, SASEGT. The CDR3 covers 14 residues. Deletions cut 6 bases from V and 6 bases from J, with 15 bases between. The CDR3 bases are TGTGCCAGCAGCCTGGCCAGTGTCCGTCAGCCCCAGCATTTT. Translating gives CASSLASVRQPQHF.

This clone was seen more than once but under ten times. This chain's CDR3 is CASSPGPTRTEAFF. CDR3 nucleotide sequence: TGTGCCAGCTCACCGGGCCCAACCAGGACTGAAGCTTTCTTT. This chain links TRBV18 with TRBJ1-1; D not certain. CDR1 and CDR2 (germline): KGHSH, LQKENI. V was pared by 3 bases and J by 5 bases, with 13 bases between. The CDR3 contains 14 residues.

The rearrangement joins TRBV5-1 to TRBJ2-1; D is possibly TRBD2 (7 bases). V dropped 4 bases and J dropped 3 bases, with 11 bases sitting between them. This CDR3 is 14 amino acids long. Germline V lookup: CDR1 SGHRS, CDR2 YFSETQ. The CDR3 loop reads CASSGGGHYNEQFF. CDR3 sequence (DNA): TGCGCCAGCAGCGGCGGGGGCCACTACAATGAGCAGTTCTTC.

The V call is TRBV28, the J call TRBJ2-3; D is unresolved. Trimming removed 5 bases at V and 0 bases at J, with 12 bases between. CDR3 size: 15 residues. Germline values: CDR1 MDHEN, CDR2 SYDVKM. CDR3 DNA: TGTGCCAGCAGTCTCCCCCACCGTAGCACAGATACGCAGTATTTT. Its protein is CASSLPHRSTDTQYF.

This clone occurred once. The CDR3 DNA follows: TGTGCCAGCAGCTCTGCGAACCGGGACGAGAACACAGATACGCAGTATTTT. Translated, it gives CASSSANRDENTDTQYF. The chain joins TRBV11-3 to TRBJ2-3; D may match TRBD1 or TRBD2 (5 bases each). Germline assignment: CDR1 SGHNT and CDR2 YENEEA. Trimming removed 4 bases at V and 2 bases at J, with 19 bases between. CDR3 length equals 17 residues.

The V call is TRBV10-3, the J call TRBJ2-5, with D tentatively TRBD1 (5 bases). Germline assignment: CDR1 ENHRY and CDR2 SYGVKD. This CDR3 comprises 12 residues. V lost 3 bases to trimming and J lost 5 bases, with 7 bases between them. The CDR3 region has the DNA TGTGCCATCAGTGAAGGGGCGGAGACCCAGTACTTC. This codes for CAISEGAETQYF.

The chain combines TRBV29-1 with TRBJ2-1; the match to TRBD2 covers 13 bases. The V gene end was trimmed by 3 bases and the J gene end by 10 bases; junction bases not matched to a gene: 3. The CDR3 has 13 amino acids. The V gene's germline CDR1 is SQVTM and CDR2 ANQGSEA. CDR3 in amino acids: CSVDGLAGVEQFF. Here the CDR3 DNA reads TGCAGCGTTGACGGACTAGCGGGAGTCGAGCAGTTCTTC.

The rearrangement links TRBV21-1 to TRBJ2-7; the table's D call, TRBD2, was not checked against the DNA. TRBV21-1 is annotated as a pseudogene. The CDR3 spans 15 residues. The CDR3 sequence is CASTEGLAGVNEQYF. The CDR3 region has the DNA TGTGCCAGCACCGAGGGACTAGCGGGAGTCAACGAGCAGTACTTC.

The J gene is TRBJ1-2, the V gene TRBV6-1; D remains ambiguous. CDR1 MNHNS and CDR2 SASEGT come from the germline V gene. V lost 6 bases and J 2 bases, leaving 16 bases between the germline ends. The CDR3 runs 15 residues. The CDR3 loop reads CASRVTHGRNYGYTF. The CDR3 DNA reads TGTGCCAGCAGAGTAACCCACGGCAGAAACTATGGCTACACCTTC.

The chain recombines TRBV9 with TRBJ2-7; 11 bases align to TRBD2. Germline CDR1 SGDLS, CDR2 YYNGEE. Losses at the gene ends were 3 bases for V and 8 bases for J; bases not matched to a gene: 7. The CDR3 is 14 residues long. The CDR3 loop reads CASSDGLAGMKQYF. CDR3 coding DNA: TGTGCCAGCAGCGACGGACTAGCGGGTATGAAGCAGTACTTC. Drawing the rest from reference TRBV9 and TRBJ2-7, the complete variable domain is DSGVTQTPKHLITATGQRVTLRCSPRSGDLSVYWYQQSLDQGLQFLIQYYNGEERAKGNILERFSAQQFPDLHSELNLSSLELGDSALYFCASSDGLAGMKQYFGPGTRLTVT.